The rows below give T cell receptor beta chains drawn from one sample of a study of PD-1 blockade in classical Hodgkin lymphoma. Sequenced by immunoSEQ multiplex PCR; TCRdb stores in-frame clones only, minus some. In the table there are 25,000 to 30,000 clones, around 90% of which are singletons. The material was CD8+ T cells from blood, obtained at baseline. The source is a human donor with classical Hodgkin lymphoma. Each CDR3 is given with its conserved first and last residue. A D gene is named only where the DNA matches it firmly. Only some rows state a clone size, as once, few, many or a class for expanded clones.

TRBV4-1	TRBJ1-5	.	.	CASSEERVSQPQHF	TGCGCCAGCAGCGAAGAAAGGGTCAGTCAGCCCCAGCATTTT
TRBV27	TRBJ2-1	.	.	CASSSRSFWLEQFF	TGTGCCAGCAGTTCCCGGTCTTTTTGGTTGGAGCAGTTCTTC
TRBV28	TRBJ1-5	.	.	CASSLRQGNQPQHF	TGTGCCAGCAGTTTGCGACAGGGCAATCAGCCCCAGCATTTT
TRBV2	TRBJ2-7	TRBD1	.	CASSSQTGIFYEQYF	TGTGCCAGCAGCTCACAGACAGGGATTTTTTACGAGCAGTACTTC
TRBV27	TRBJ2-1	TRBD2	.	CASSTSGSYNEQFF	TGTGCCAGCAGTACTAGCGGCTCCTACAATGAGCAGTTCTTC
TRBV5-4	TRBJ1-6	TRBD1	.	CASSPGDRGRSYNSPLHF	TGTGCCAGCAGCCCTGGTGACAGGGGGAGGTCCTATAATTCACCCCTCCACTTT
TRBV13	TRBJ2-7	.	.	CASSPPGADEQYF	TGTGCCAGCAGCCCCCCCGGGGCAGACGAGCAGTACTTC
TRBV15	TRBJ2-7	.	.	CATSGQTYEQYF	TGTGCCACCAGTGGTCAGACCTACGAGCAGTACTTC
TRBV5-6	TRBJ1-2	.	.	CASSLWGLSWDYGYTF	TGTGCCAGCAGCTTGTGGGGACTCTCATGGGACTATGGCTACACCTTC
TRBV29-1	TRBJ1-1	.	few	CSVEWVGGGPNTEAFF	TGCAGCGTTGAATGGGTAGGGGGAGGGCCGAACACTGAAGCTTTCTTT
TRBV13	TRBJ1-2	TRBD1	.	CASSSQGFGYGYTF	TGTGCCAGCAGCTCACAGGGGTTCGGTTATGGCTACACCTTC
TRBV27	TRBJ2-7	.	few	CASSFGRGYEQYF	TGTGCCAGCAGTTTCGGACGTGGCTACGAGCAGTACTTC
TRBV7-8	TRBJ2-7	TRBD1	.	CASSPRPGQGPHEQYF	TGTGCCAGCAGTCCACGACCGGGACAGGGTCCCCACGAGCAGTACTTC
TRBV2	TRBJ1-3	.	few	CASSEIGVRNTIYF	TGTGCCAGCAGTGAGATAGGGGTTCGAAACACCATATATTTT
TRBV30	TRBJ2-1	TRBD1	.	CAGSYRDRAYNEQFF	TGTGCCGGAAGCTACCGGGACAGGGCCTACAATGAGCAGTTCTTC
TRBV28	TRBJ1-1	.	.	CASSQLQNTEAFF	TGTGCCAGCAGCCAACTCCAGAACACTGAAGCTTTCTTT
TRBV10-3	TRBJ2-7	.	.	CAISEERAGRYEQYF	TGTGCCATCAGTGAAGAGAGGGCAGGGCGGTACGAGCAGTACTTC
TRBV7-9	TRBJ2-5	TRBD1	.	CASSFPRGQERETQYF	TGTGCCAGCAGCTTTCCCAGAGGACAGGAGAGAGAGACCCAGTACTTC
TRBV19	TRBJ2-3	TRBD1	.	CLSRDSSTDTQYF	TGTCTTTCTAGGGACAGCAGCACAGATACGCAGTATTTT
TRBV10-2	TRBJ2-1	.	.	CASKNHDSPYNEQFF	TGCGCCAGCAAAAACCACGACAGCCCCTACAATGAGCAGTTCTTC
TRBV27	TRBJ1-1	.	.	CASIGWAEAFF	TGTGCCAGCATCGGTTGGGCTGAAGCTTTCTTT
TRBV9	TRBJ2-2	.	.	CASGDANTGELFF	TGTGCCAGCGGGGACGCAAACACCGGGGAGCTGTTTTTT
TRBV29-1	TRBJ1-2	.	.	CSVVGRDKAEGYTF	TGCAGCGTTGTTGGCCGGGACAAGGCGGAGGGCTACACCTTC
TRBV7-9	TRBJ2-2	.	.	CASSPSTGELFF	TGTGCCAGCAGCCCTTCAACCGGGGAGCTGTTTTTT
TRBV5-6	TRBJ2-2	TRBD1	once	CASSLYLSGTGVRQKLFF	TGTGCCAGCAGCTTGTATCTTTCCGGGACAGGGGTAAGACAGAAGCTGTTTTTT
TRBV13	TRBJ2-1	TRBD2	.	CASSFGASGRLVNEQFF	TGTGCCAGCAGCTTTGGGGCTAGCGGGAGGCTAGTCAATGAGCAGTTCTTC
TRBV28	TRBJ2-2	TRBD2	.	CASRTSTVTGGELFF	TGTGCCAGCAGGACTAGCACCGTAACGGGCGGGGAGCTGTTTTTT
TRBV6-6	TRBJ1-2	.	.	CASSYFKRGENSGYTF	TGTGCCAGCAGTTACTTTAAGAGAGGGGAGAACAGTGGCTACACCTTC